These T cell receptor beta chains were read from a single sample in a study of cytomegalovirus exposure and HLA in healthy donors. Sequencing was performed with immunoSEQ multiplex PCR; in TCRdb, only in-frame clones are kept and a portion is missing. The table records roughly 180,000 clones, less than 85% of them present only once. Sequenced: PBMCs. These receptor sequences come from a boy between 2 and 10 years old in good health and CMV-seronegative. The CDR3 runs from the conserved cysteine through the conserved F or W. D genes are given only for firm matches. Some rows have no size entry. The others give once, few or many, or a class for an expanded clone.

j_call clone_size v_call d_call cdr3_nt cdr3_aa
TRBJ2-5 NA TRBV27 NA TGTGCCAGCAGTTTATGGTCAGGGGAGGGAGAGACCCAGTACTTC CASSLWSGEGETQYF
TRBJ1-2 few TRBV29-1 TRBD1 TGCAGCGCTAGGACAGGGGTGGCCTATGGCTACACCTTC CSARTGVAYGYTF
TRBJ1-2 once TRBV9 NA TGTGCCAGCAGCACACAGGGAGATGGCTACACCTTC CASSTQGDGYTF
TRBJ1-2 few TRBV19 TRBD1 TGTGCCAGTAACCGACCAGGGGGCGGCTATGGCTACACCTTC CASNRPGGGYGYTF
TRBJ1-1 NA TRBV13 TRBD1 TGTGCCAGCAGCTTACGACAGGGGGCGGATGAAGCTTTCTTT CASSLRQGADEAFF
TRBJ2-5 NA TRBV5-6 NA TGTGCCAGCAGCTTGGCAGCGGAGACCCAGTACTTC CASSLAAETQYF
TRBJ1-5 NA TRBV9 NA TGTGCCAGCTCATTAGGGGTCTTGGGGCCCCAGCATTTT CASSLGVLGPQHF
TRBJ2-1 once TRBV2 TRBD2 TGTGCCAGCAGTGATTGGCTAGCGGGGGGCAATGAGCAGTTCTTC CASSDWLAGGNEQFF
TRBJ1-1 NA TRBV27 NA TGTGCCAGCAGTCTCCTCGGCGGGAACACTGAAGCTTTCTTT CASSLLGGNTEAFF
TRBJ1-2 NA TRBV6-5 NA TGTGCCAGCAGCGACTTTCGAGGCTACACCTTC CASSDFRGYTF
TRBJ2-7 NA TRBV6-1 NA TGTGCCAGCAGTGTATACAGGAGCTCCTACGAGCAGTACTTC CASSVYRSSYEQYF
TRBJ1-1 NA TRBV28 NA TGTGCCAGCAGACCGATGACAGGAGACACTGAAGCTTTCTTT CASRPMTGDTEAFF
TRBJ2-7 NA TRBV28 TRBD1 TGTGCCAGCAGGAGCGAGTCCGTGGACAGGAGCACCTACGAGCAGTACTTC CASRSESVDRSTYEQYF
TRBJ2-7 NA TRBV5-1 TRBD1 TGCGCCAGCAGCTTGACAGGGGGAATGGACGAGCAGTACTTC CASSLTGGMDEQYF
TRBJ2-7 NA TRBV27 NA TGTGCCAGCGCCAGCGGGTCGGGGGGCAACGAGCAGTACTTC CASASGSGGNEQYF
TRBJ1-2 NA TRBV10-2 NA TGCGCCAGCAGTTCCAGGGGTAGCTATGGCTACACCTTC CASSSRGSYGYTF
TRBJ2-2 NA TRBV21-1 NA TGTGCCAGCAGCAACCCACAGAAGGGAGATAACACCGGGGAGCTGTTTTTT CASSNPQKGDNTGELFF
TRBJ1-5 NA TRBV28 TRBD1 TGTGCCAGCCAAATTTTCGGACAGGGGAAGGATCAGCCCCAGCATTTT CASQIFGQGKDQPQHF
TRBJ2-6 NA TRBV19 NA TGTGCCAGTAGTATGATTTTAGGGAGCGGGGCCAACGTCCTGACTTTC CASSMILGSGANVLTF
TRBJ2-3 few TRBV9 TRBD2 TGTGCCAGCAGCGGTACTAGCGGGGGACGCACAGATACGCAGTATTTT CASSGTSGGRTDTQYF
TRBJ1-5 NA TRBV28 TRBD1 TGTGCCAGCAGTCTTCGACAGGGGCATCAGCCCCAGCATTTT CASSLRQGHQPQHF
TRBJ2-1 NA TRBV5-1 NA TGCGCCAGCAGCGGAGGACTAGGGGGGCTCCTTGAGCAGTTCTTC CASSGGLGGLLEQFF
TRBJ1-1 NA TRBV28 TRBD1 TGTGCCAGCAACGTACAGGGGACTGAAGCTTTCTTT CASNVQGTEAFF
TRBJ2-7 NA TRBV15 NA TGTGCCACCAGCAGAGATCTTGGGGGGTCGGGCGAGCAGTACTTC CATSRDLGGSGEQYF
TRBJ2-1 NA TRBV7-9 TRBD2 TGTGCCAGCAGAAGGGAGGGCCCTCACGAGCAGTTCTTC CASRREGPHEQFF